This T cell receptor (beta chain) was observed in a study of T cell clusters in autoimmune cytopenias. Each sample's input was roughly 230 ng genomic DNA, 38,000 or so genome equivalents. Germline V gene data show CDR1 as SGHAT and CDR2 as FQNNGV. This CDR3 comprises 15 residues. TRB rearrangements were amplified by touch-down multiplex PCR with mixed TRB-A/B primers. TCRdb processed the multiplex PCR reads again and assigns one entry to each CDR3 protein, with no DNA. Here the sample table reports about 12,000 distinct CDR3 sequences. These sequences were also reported in another study, on T cell repertoires in aging, cancer and after chemotherapy.

Sequences were obtained from peripheral blood. The chain combines TRBV11-2 with TRBJ2-3; no DNA is available, so the TRBD1 call from TCRdb remains unchecked. The receptor's source is a human donor in good health. The CDR3 region is CASSAVQGGTDTQYF.